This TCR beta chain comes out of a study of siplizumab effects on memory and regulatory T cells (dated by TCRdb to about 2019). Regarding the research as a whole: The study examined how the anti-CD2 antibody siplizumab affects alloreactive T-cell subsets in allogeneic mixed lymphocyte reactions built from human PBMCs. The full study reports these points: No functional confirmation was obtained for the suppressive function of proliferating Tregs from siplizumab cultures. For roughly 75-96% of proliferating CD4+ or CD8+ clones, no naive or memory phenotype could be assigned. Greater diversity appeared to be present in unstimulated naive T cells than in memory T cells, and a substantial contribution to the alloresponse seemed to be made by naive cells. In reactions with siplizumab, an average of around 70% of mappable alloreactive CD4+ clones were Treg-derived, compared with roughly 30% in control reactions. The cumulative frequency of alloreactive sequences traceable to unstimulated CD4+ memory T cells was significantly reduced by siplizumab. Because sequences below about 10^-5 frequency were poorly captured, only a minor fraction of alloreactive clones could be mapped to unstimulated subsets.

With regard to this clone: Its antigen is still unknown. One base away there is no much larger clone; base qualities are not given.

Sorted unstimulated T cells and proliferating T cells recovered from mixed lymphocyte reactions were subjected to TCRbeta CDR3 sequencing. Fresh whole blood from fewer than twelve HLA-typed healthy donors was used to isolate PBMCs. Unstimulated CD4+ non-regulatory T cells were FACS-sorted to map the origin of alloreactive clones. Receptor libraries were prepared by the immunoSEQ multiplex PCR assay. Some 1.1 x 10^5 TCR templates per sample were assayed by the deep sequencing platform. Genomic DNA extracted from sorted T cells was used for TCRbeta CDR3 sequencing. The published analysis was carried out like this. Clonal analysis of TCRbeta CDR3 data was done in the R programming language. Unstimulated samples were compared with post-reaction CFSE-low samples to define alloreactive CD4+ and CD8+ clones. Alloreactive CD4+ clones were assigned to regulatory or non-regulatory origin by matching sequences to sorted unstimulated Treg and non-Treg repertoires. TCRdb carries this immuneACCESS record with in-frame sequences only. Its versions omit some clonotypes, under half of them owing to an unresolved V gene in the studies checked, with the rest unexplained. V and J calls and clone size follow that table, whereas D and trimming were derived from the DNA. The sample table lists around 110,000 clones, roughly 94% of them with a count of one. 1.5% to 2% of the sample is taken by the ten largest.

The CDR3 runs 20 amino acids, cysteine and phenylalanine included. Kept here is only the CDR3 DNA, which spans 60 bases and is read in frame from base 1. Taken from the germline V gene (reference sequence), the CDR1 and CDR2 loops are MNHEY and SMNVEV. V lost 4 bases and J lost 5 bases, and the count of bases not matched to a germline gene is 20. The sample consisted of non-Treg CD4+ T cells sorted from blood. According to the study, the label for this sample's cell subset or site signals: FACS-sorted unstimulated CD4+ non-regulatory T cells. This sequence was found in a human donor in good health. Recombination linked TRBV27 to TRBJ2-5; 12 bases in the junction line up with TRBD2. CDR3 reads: CASSSKPLTSGGSGRETQYF. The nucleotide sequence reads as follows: TGTGCCAGCAGTTCGAAACCCCTGACTAGCGGGGGCTCAGGTCGGGAGACCCAGTACTTC.